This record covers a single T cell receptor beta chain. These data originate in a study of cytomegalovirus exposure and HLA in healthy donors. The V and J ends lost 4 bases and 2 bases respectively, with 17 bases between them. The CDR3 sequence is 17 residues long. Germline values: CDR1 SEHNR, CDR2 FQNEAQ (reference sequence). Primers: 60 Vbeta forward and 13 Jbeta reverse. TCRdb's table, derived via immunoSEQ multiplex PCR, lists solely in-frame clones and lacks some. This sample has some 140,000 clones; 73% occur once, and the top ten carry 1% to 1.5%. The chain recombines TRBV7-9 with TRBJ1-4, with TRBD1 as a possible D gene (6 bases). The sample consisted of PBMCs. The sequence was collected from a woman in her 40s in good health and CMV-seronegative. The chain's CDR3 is CASSSPSTGHTNEKLFF. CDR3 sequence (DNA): TGTGCCAGCAGCTCACCCAGTACGGGACATACTAATGAAAAACTGTTTTTT.